What follows are 2 T cell receptor beta chains derived from one specimen sequenced in a study of blood T cell repertoires in COVID-19. Clones were sequenced by immunoSEQ multiplex PCR, and TCRdb holds only the in-frame ones, with some missing. The sample carries 280,000 or so clones, 88% recorded once. What was sequenced was peripheral blood. These receptors were obtained from a man aged 18 to 35 with active or convalescent COVID-19.

The chain is built from TRBV4-3 and TRBJ1-6; 7 bases fit TRBD1. Germline lookup yields CDR1 LGHNA and CDR2 YSLEER. Trimming took 4 bases from V and 9 from J; bases not matched to a gene: 9. This CDR3 contains 15 residues. The CDR3 loop is CASSPRRQGGSPLHF. The CDR3, as DNA: TGCGCCAGCAGCCCCCGCCGACAGGGTGGTTCACCCCTCCACTTT.

The chain recombines TRBV3-1 (or the pseudogene TRBV3-2) with TRBJ1-4; 10 bases match TRBD1. Unmatched junction bases numbered 6, after V lost 4 bases and J lost 4 bases. CDR3 length: 16 amino acids. Germline V gene sequence: CDR1 LGHDT, CDR2 YNNKEL (reference sequence). CDR3 coding DNA: TGTGCCAGCAGCCCAAATGACAGGGGGCATAATGAAAAACTGTTTTTT. This gives the protein CASSPNDRGHNEKLFF.